The present T cell receptor beta chain was sequenced within a study of graft-versus-host responses after intestinal transplantation. Study-wide context: Each transplant was multivisceral, liver-intestinal, or isolated intestinal. After anti-thymocyte globulin induction, recipients took tacrolimus and steroids for approximately 3 years.

Data came from immunoSEQ multiplex PCR; TCRdb stores just in-frame clones and leaves some out. The sample yields some 44,000 clones, about 95% seen once. Germline-derived CDR1 and CDR2 are SGHRS and YFSETQ. The CDR3 sequence is 15 residues long. V lost 0 bases, J lost 2 bases, and 11 bases lay in between. This material consisted of PBMCs, taken 330 to 350 days after intestinal transplant. This receptor was identified in a human patient who received an intestinal transplant, so some T cells may come from the graft donor. The V gene is TRBV5-1, the J gene TRBJ2-5; perhaps TRBD1 as D (6 bases). The CDR3 loop is CASSLGQGSQETQYF. The CDR3 DNA is TGCGCCAGCAGCTTGGGGCAGGGGTCACAAGAGACCCAGTACTTC.